Listed here is a single T cell receptor beta chain. The V gene's germline CDR1 is MDHEN and CDR2 SYDVKM. Trimming shortened V by 7 bases and J by 2 bases, and 11 bases separated the two germline ends. The CDR3 spans 14 residues. Sequencing was performed with immunoSEQ multiplex PCR; in TCRdb, only in-frame clones are kept and a portion is missing. This sample has 440,000 or so clones; 70% to 90% occur once, and the top ten carry approximately 1.7%. This sample is part of a study of Ad26.COV2.S vaccination and SARS-CoV-2 variants. Overall study: The study gave Ad26.COV2.S intramuscularly, once or twice 56 days apart.

As for treatment: around 19 received Ad26.COV2.S at low or high dose, single or two shots; several received placebo; per-sample allocation not given. On day 63 after the first injection, vaccine and placebo recipients gave samples. The sequencing used peripheral blood, collected in a trial of Ad26.COV2.S vaccine versus placebo. The chain has TRBV28 and TRBJ2-2; TRBD2 might be the D (5 bases). This TCR was recovered from a person aged 18 to 65 who received the Ad26.COV2.S COVID-19 vaccine or a placebo. The CDR3 sequence is CASIGLLNTGELFF. CDR3 nucleotides: TGTGCCAGCATAGGACTTCTAAACACCGGGGAGCTGTTTTTT.